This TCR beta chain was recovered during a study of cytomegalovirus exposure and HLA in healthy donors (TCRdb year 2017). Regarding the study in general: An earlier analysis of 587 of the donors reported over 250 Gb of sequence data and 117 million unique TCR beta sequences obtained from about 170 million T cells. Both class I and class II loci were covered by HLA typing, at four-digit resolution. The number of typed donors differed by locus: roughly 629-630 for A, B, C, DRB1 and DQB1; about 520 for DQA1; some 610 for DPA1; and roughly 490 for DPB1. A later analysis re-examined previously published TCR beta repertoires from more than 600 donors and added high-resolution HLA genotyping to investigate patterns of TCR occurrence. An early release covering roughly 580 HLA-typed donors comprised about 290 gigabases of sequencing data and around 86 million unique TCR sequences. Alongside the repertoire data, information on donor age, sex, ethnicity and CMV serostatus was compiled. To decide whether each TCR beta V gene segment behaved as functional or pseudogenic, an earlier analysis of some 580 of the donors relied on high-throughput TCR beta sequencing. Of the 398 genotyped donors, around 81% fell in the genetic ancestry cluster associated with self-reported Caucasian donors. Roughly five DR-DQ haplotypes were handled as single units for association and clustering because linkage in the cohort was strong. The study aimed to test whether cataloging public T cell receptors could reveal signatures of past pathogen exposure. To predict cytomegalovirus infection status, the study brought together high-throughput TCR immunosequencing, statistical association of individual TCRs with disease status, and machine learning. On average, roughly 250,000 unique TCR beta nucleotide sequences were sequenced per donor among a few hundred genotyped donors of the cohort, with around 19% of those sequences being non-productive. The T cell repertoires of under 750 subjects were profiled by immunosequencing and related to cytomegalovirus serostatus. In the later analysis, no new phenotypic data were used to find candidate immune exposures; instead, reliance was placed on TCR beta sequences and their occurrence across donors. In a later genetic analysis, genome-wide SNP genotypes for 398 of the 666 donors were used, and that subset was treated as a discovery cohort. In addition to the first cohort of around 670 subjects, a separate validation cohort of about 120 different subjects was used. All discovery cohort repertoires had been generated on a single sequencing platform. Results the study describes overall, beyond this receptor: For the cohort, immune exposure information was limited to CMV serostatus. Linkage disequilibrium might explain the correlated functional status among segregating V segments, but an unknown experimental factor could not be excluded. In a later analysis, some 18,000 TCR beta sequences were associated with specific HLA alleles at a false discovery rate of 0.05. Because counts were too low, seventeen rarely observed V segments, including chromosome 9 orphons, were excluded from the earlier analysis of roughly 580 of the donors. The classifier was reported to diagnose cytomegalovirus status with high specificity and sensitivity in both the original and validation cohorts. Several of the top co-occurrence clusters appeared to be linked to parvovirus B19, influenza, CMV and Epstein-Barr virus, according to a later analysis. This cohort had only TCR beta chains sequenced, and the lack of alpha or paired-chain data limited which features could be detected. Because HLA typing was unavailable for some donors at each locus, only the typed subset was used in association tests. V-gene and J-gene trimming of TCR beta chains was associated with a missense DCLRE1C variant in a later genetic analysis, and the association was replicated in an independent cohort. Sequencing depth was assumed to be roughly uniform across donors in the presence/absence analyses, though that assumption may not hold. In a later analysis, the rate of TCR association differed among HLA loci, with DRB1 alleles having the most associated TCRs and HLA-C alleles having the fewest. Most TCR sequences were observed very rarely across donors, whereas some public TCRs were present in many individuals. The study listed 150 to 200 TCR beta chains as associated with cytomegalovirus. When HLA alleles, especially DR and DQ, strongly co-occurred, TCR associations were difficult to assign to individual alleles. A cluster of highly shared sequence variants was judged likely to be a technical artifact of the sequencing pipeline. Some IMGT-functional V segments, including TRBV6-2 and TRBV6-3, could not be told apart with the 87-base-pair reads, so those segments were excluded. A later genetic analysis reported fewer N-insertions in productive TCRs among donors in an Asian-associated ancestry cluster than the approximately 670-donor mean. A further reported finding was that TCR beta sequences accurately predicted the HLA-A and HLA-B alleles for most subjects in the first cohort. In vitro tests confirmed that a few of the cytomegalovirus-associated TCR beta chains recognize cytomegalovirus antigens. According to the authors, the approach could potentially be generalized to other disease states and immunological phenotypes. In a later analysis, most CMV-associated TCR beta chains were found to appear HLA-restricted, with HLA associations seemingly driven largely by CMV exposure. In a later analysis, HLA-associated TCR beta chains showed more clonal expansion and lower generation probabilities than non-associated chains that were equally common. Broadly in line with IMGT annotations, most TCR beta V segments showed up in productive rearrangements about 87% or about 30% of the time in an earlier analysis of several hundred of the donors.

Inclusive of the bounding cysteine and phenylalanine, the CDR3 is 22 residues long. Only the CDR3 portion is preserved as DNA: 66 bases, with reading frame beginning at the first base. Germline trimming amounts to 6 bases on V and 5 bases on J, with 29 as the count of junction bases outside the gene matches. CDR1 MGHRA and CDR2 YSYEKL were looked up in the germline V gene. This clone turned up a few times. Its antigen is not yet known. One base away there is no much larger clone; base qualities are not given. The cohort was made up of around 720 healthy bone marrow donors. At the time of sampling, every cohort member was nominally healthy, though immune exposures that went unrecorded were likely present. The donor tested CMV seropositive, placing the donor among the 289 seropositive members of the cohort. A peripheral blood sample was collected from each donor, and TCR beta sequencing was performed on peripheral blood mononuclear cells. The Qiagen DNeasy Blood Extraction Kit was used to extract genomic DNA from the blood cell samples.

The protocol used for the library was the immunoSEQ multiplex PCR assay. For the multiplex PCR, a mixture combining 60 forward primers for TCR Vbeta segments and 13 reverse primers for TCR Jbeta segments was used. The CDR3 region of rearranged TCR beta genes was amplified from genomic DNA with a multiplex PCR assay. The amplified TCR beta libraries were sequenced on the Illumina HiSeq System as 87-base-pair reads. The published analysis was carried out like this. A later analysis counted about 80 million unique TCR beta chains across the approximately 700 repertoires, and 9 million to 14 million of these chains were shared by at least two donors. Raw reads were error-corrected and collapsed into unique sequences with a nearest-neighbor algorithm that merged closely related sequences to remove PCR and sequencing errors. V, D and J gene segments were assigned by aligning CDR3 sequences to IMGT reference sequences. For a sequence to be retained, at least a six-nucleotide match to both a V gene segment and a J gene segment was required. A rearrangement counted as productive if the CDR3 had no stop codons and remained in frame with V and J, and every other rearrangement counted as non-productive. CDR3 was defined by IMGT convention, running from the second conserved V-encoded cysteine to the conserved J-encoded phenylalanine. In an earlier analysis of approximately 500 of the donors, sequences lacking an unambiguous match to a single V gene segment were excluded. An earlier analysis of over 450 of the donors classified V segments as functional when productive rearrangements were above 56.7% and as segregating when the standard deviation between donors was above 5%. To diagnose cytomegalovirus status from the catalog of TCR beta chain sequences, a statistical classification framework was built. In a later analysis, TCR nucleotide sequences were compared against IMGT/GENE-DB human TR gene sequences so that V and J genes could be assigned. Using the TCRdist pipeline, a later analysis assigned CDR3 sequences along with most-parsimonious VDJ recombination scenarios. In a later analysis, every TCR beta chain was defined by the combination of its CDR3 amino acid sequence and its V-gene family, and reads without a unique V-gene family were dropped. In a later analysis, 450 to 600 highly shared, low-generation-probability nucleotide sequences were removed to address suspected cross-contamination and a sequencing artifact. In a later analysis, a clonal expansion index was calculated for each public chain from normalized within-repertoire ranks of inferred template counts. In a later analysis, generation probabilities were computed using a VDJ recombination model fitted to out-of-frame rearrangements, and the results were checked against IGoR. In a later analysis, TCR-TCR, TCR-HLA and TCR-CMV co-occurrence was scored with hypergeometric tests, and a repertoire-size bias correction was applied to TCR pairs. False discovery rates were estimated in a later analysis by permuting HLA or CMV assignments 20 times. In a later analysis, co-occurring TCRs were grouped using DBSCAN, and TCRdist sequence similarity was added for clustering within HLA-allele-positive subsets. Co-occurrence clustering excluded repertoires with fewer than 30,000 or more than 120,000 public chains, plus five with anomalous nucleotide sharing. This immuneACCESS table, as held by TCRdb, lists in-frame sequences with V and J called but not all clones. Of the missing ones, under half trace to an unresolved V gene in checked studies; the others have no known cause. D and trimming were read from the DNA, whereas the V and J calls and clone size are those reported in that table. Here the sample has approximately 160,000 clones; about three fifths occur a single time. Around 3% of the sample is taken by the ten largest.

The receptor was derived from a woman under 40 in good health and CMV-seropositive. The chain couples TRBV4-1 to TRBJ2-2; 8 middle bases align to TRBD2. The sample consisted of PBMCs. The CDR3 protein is CASRAGVYGQNRLASSTGELFF. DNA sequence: TGCGCCAGCAGGGCAGGTGTATACGGACAGAACCGACTAGCGAGCAGTACCGGGGAGCTGTTTTTT.